The sequence of this T cell receptor (beta chain) was determined in a study of somatic mutations in cytotoxic T cells in rheumatoid arthritis. Study in general: Nearly 100% purity was obtained when some V beta antibody-stained T-cell populations were flow-sorted; these included V beta1+ cells sequenced for TCRB.

Generated by immunoSEQ multiplex PCR, the TCRdb table keeps only in-frame clones and is missing some. This table holds about 10,000 clones, about three quarters found once. Points on this clone: Its matching antigen is unknown.

Study conclusions and caveats: It was found that CD8+ T-cell clonality in rheumatoid arthritis patients did not differ significantly from that in age-matched healthy controls. The top CD8+ clone topped 20% of CD8+ cells in about an eighth of the 65 patients.

Positive magnetic bead selection separated CD4+ and CD8+ cells, and flow cytometry confirmed purity. This CDR3 has 15 amino acids. J was trimmed by 1 base and V by 6 bases; bases with no gene match: 6. The germline V gene encodes CDR1 MNHNS and CDR2 SASEGT. This TCR was sampled from a man in his fifties in good health. The specimen was CD8+ T cells sorted from blood. This chain joins TRBV6-1 and TRBJ2-3, with TRBD1 identical over 8 bases. The CDR3 DNA reads as TGTGCCAGCAGGGCGACAGGGGTTCGCACAGATACGCAGTATTTT. Amino acid sequence: CASRATGVRTDTQYF.